Following are 27 T cell receptor beta chains from one sample sequenced in a study of CD8+ T cells in alopecia areata. Sorting relied on CD4, CD8alpha, NKG2D, NKG2ACE and other markers applied to pooled cutaneous lymph node cells. Investigators isolated RNA and reverse transcribed it into cDNA to act as the sequencing template. The table came from immunoSEQ multiplex PCR; TCRdb's copy has only in-frame clones and leaves some out. This sample carries 200,000 to 300,000 clones, none of them present only once. Sequenced sample: CD4+ T cells sorted from a lymph node. These receptors originate from a C3H/HeJ mouse with alopecia areata. This strain has MHC haplotype H2-k.

About this clone: Mouse names are used for the genes. The CDR3 reads CASSQDGGQNTLYF. The part of the CDR3 DNA that was read is TGTGCCAGCAGCCAAGATGGGGGTCAAAAC. The V and J genes are TRBV2 and TRBJ2-4; D possibly corresponds to TRBD2 (5 bases). The read ends 4 residues before the CDR3 terminus; that terminus is restored from the germline J gene. This CDR3 is built from 14 residues. Germline lookup yields CDR1 LGHNA and CDR2 YSYQKL. Trimming took 0 bases from V and 1 from J, leaving 5 bases between them.

A few counts support this clone. The gene names given are mouse names. With the read ending 4 residues before the CDR3 end, the germline J gene is used to fill in that end. This chain links TRBV19 with TRBJ2-2; 8 nucleotides match TRBD2. V lost 5 bases, J lost 1 base, and 4 bases stayed unmatched. Germline assignment: CDR1 FNHDT and CDR2 SITEND (reference sequence). This CDR3 comprises 15 residues. CDR3: CASSPLGGNTGQLYF. The DNA read from the CDR3 is TGTGCCAGCAGCCCCCTGGGGGGAAACACCGGG.

This clone has just a few counts. All gene names here are mouse names. The read ends 4 residues before the CDR3 terminus; that terminus is restored from the germline J gene. The chain carries TRBV13-2 and TRBJ1-2; no reliable D call. CDR3 length: 13 residues. Germline V gene data show CDR1 as NNHNN and CDR2 as SYGAGS (reference sequence). V lost 3 bases, J lost 0 bases, and 6 bases lay in between. The part of the CDR3 DNA that was read is TGTGCCAGCGGTGTACAGACAAACTCC. Its translation: CASGVQTNS. The complete CDR3 protein is CASGVQTNSDYTF.

This clone was seen a few times. Gene and germline names: mouse. The CDR3 end lies 4 residues beyond the end of the read and is filled in from the germline J gene. This rearrangement joins TRBV13-1 to TRBJ2-5; D may be TRBD2 (6 bases). The germline V gene has CDR1 NSHNY and CDR2 SYGAGN. The CDR3 is 14 residues long. Trimming removed 3 bases at V and 0 bases at J, with 8 bases between. The part of the CDR3 DNA that was read is TGTGCCAGCAGTGGGGGGGTTAACCAAGAC. This sequence encodes CASSGGVNQD. The whole CDR3 protein is CASSGGVNQDTQYF.

Comment on this clone: The germline and genes are mouse ones. The sequence runs out 4 residues before the end of the CDR3; the remainder is reconstructed from the germline J gene. V usage is TRBV1 and J usage is TRBJ2-7; 7 bases agree with TRBD1. This CDR3 region has 14 residues. The ends lost 3 bases at V and 0 bases at J; junction bases unmatched: 2. Germline V gene data show CDR1 as NSQYPW and CDR2 as LRSPGD (reference sequence). The covered CDR3 bases are TGCACCTGCAGTGCGGGACAGAACTCCTAT. Encoded protein: CTCSAGQNSY. The whole CDR3 is CTCSAGQNSYEQYF. The full variable domain, its missing parts supplied by reference TRBV1 and TRBJ2-7, is VTLLEQNPRWRLVPRGQAVNLRCILKNSQYPWMSWYQQDLQKQLQWLFTLRSPGDKEVKSLPGADYLATRVTDTELRLQVANMSQGRTLYCTCSAGQNSYEQYFGPGTRLTVL.

This clone has just a few counts. The gene names here belong to mouse. From the germline J gene comes the end of the CDR3, since the read stops 4 residues before it. The V gene is TRBV13-1, the J gene TRBJ2-5; TRBD1 aligns across 7 bases. The ends lost 6 bases at V and 2 bases at J; junction bases unmatched: 6. Germline V CDR1 and CDR2: NSHNY, SYGAGN. CDR3 length: 14 residues. The part of the CDR3 DNA that was read is TGTGCCAGCACCCCGACAGGGCGCCAAGAC. Translated: CASTPTGRQD. The whole CDR3 sequence is CASTPTGRQDTQYF.

About this clone itself: Gene names follow the mouse nomenclature. The missing CDR3 end, 4 residues past where the read stops, is filled in from the germline J gene. The chain has TRBV5 and TRBJ2-1, with D unclear. Trimming took off 2 bases at V and 4 bases at J, with 6 bases between the two ends. The CDR3 has 13 residues. Germline assignment: CDR1 LGHNA and CDR2 YNLKQL (reference sequence). Partial CDR3 DNA: TGTGCCAGCAGCCAAAAACAGTATGCT. This gives the protein CASSQKQYA. From start to end, the CDR3 is CASSQKQYAEQFF.

Details on this clone: Gene names denote mouse genes. The CDR3 extends 4 residues past the end of the read, so its final part is completed from the germline J gene. The chain is built from TRBV19 and TRBJ2-3, with D perhaps matching TRBD1 (5 bases). The CDR3 loop spans 13 amino acids. V lost 3 bases and J lost 2, with 7 bases in between. CDR1 and CDR2 from the germline V gene are FNHDT and SITEND (reference sequence). Here the CDR3 reads CASSTGFAETLYF. CDR3 DNA (partial): TGTGCCAGCAGTACAGGGTTTGCAGAA.

A remark on this clone: All gene names here are mouse names. The CDR3 end lies 4 residues beyond the end of the read and is filled in from the germline J gene. The chain combines TRBV12-1 with TRBJ1-2, with a possible D match to TRBD1 (5 bases). The CDR3 is 14 amino acids. The V end lost 3 bases, the J end lost 0 bases, and 10 bases lay between the germline ends. From germline, CDR1 is SGHSN and CDR2 HYEKVE. The CDR3 loop reads CASSEGLANSDYTF. Incomplete CDR3 DNA: TGTGCCAGCTCTGAGGGACTTGCAAACTCC.

Regarding this clone: Genes and germline are mouse. The read ends 4 residues before the CDR3 terminus; that terminus is restored from the germline J gene. In the same sample, other DNA sequences code for this CDR3. The rearrangement links TRBV13-3 to TRBJ2-3; 7 nucleotides align to TRBD1. With V trimmed by 5 bases and J by 0 bases, 3 bases remained unmatched. Germline values: CDR1 NNHDY, CDR2 SYVADS. The CDR3 covers 14 residues. This chain's CDR3 is CASSRDSSAETLYF. CDR3 DNA, as far as it was read: TGTGCCAGCAGCCGGGACAGTAGTGCAGAA.

This clone was recorded a few times. These gene names are mouse names. The read is 4 residues too short to cover the CDR3 end, so that end is filled in from the germline J gene. The sample contains more than one DNA sequence encoding this CDR3. This sequence joins TRBV1 and TRBJ2-1; 10 nucleotides align to TRBD2. From germline, CDR1 is NSQYPW and CDR2 LRSPGD (reference sequence). The CDR3 sequence is 16 residues long. V dropped 1 base and J dropped 4; count of bases not matched to a gene: 4. CDR3 sequence: CTCSAGLGGGYAEQFF. The CDR3 bases that were read are TGCACCTGCAGTGCAGGACTGGGGGGAGGGTATGCT.

In this sample, this clone turned up a few times. The genes and germline here are from mouse. Coverage ceases 4 residues before the CDR3 finishes, and the germline J gene fills in the end. The sample has other DNA sequences that encode this CDR3 too. The rearrangement uses TRBV4 and TRBJ2-2; unclear D gene. This CDR3 region has 12 residues. V lost 4 bases and J 4 bases, leaving 4 bases between the germline ends. Germline values: CDR1 LGHDT, CDR2 YNNKQL (reference sequence). The CDR3 spells CASSWGTGQLYF. The CDR3 DNA, read in part, is TGTGCCAGCAGCTGGGGCACCGGG.

As to this clone: Gene names refer to mouse genes. The read finishes 4 residues shy of the CDR3 end, and the germline J gene is used to complete it. J is TRBJ2-2 and V is TRBV19; 9 bases line up with TRBD1. Germline values: CDR1 FNHDT, CDR2 SITEND (reference sequence). This CDR3 contains 13 residues. J gave up 4 bases and V 7 bases, and 2 bases lay outside the gene matches. The CDR3 sequence is CASRDRVTGQLYF. The sequenced part of the CDR3 DNA is TGTGCCAGCCGGGACAGGGTCACCGGG. The full variable domain, completed using reference TRBV19 and TRBJ2-2, is GGIITQTPKFLIGQEGQKLTLKCQQNFNHDTMYWYRQDSGKGLRLIYYSITENDLQKGDLSEGYDASREKKSSFSLTVTSAQKNEMAVFLCASRDRVTGQLYFGEGSKLTVL.

This clone was counted between two and nine times. Gene and germline names: mouse. Read coverage stops 4 residues before the CDR3 terminus; the germline J gene supplies the remainder. The chain employs TRBV14 and TRBJ2-3; TRBD2 aligns across 12 bases. The CDR3 extends over 15 amino acids. CDR1 is SGHDT and CDR2 is FRDEAV in the germline V gene. Trimming at V came to 4 bases and at J to 3 bases, leaving 3 bases not matched to a gene. The CDR3 protein is CASSRLGGRAETLYF. The CDR3 DNA, read in part, is TGTGCCAGCAGTCGACTGGGGGGGCGCGCAGAA.

Only a few counts were recorded for this clone. Genes and germline come from the mouse. The DNA ends 3 residues before the CDR3 does, and the rest of the CDR3 is filled in from the germline J gene. The sample contains more than one DNA sequence encoding this CDR3. The chain uses TRBV5 and TRBJ1-6; 9 bases agree with TRBD1. TRBJ1-6 counts as an open reading frame of uncertain function. Unmatched junction bases numbered 1, after V lost 3 bases and J lost 4 bases. The CDR3 consists of 15 residues. Looked up from germline, CDR1 is LGHNA and CDR2 is YNLKQL (reference sequence). CDR3 bases read: TGTGCCAGCAGCCAGACAGGGGGATATAATTCGCCC. It translates to CASSQTGGYNSP. The entire CDR3 protein is CASSQTGGYNSPLYF.

Note on this clone: Mouse germline and gene names are used. Read sequence stops 4 residues before the CDR3 end, and the germline J gene provides the missing end. V and J are TRBV13-1 and TRBJ2-1, with 12 bases fitting TRBD1. The CDR3 spans 14 residues. Per the germline V gene, CDR1 is NSHNY and CDR2 is SYGAGN. The ends lost 6 bases at V and 5 bases at J; junction bases unmatched: 3. CDR3 bases read: TGTGCCAGCAAAGGGACAGGGGGCGATGCT. It codes for CASKGTGGDA. In full, the CDR3 reads CASKGTGGDAEQFF.

Concerning this clone: Mouse gene names apply. The read halts 4 residues ahead of the CDR3 end, with the missing end drawn from the germline J gene. This sequence joins TRBV13-2 and TRBJ1-2; D not certain. The CDR3 sequence is 14 residues long. Germline assignment: CDR1 NNHNN and CDR2 SYGAGS (reference sequence). V was cut by 0 bases and J by 2 bases, with 8 bases left in between. The CDR3 loop is CASGDAVGNSDYTF. The DNA read from the CDR3 is TGTGCCAGCGGTGATGCAGTGGGGAACTCC.

With respect to this clone: Any gene name here is a mouse gene name. The CDR3 goes on 4 residues after the read ends, and that part is filled in from the germline J gene. Distinct nucleotide sequences in the sample also encode this CDR3. This rearrangement joins TRBV13-1 to TRBJ1-2; D unclear. V shed 1 base and J shed 0 bases, with 7 bases lying between them. The CDR3 runs to 14 residues. In germline, CDR1 is NSHNY, CDR2 SYGAGN. CDR3 DNA, as far as it was read: TGTGCCAGCAGTGATTCAGGAACAAACTCC. Protein sequence: CASSDSGTNS. The whole CDR3 reads CASSDSGTNSDYTF.

Concerning this clone: The gene symbols are mouse symbols. Other DNA sequences in this specimen translate into the identical CDR3. The DNA read from the CDR3 is TGTGCCAGCAGTCCAACAAACACA. Amino acid sequence: CASSPTNT. The whole CDR3 is CASSPTNTEVFF. The chain carries TRBV19 and TRBJ1-1; D uncertain. The CDR3 extends 4 residues past the end of the read, so its final part is completed from the germline J gene. Germline CDR1 is FNHDT and CDR2 is SITEND (reference sequence). This CDR3 comprises 12 residues. Trimming cost V 4 bases and J 0 bases, with 4 bases left between them.

This clone was observed a handful of times. The gene symbols are mouse symbols. The sequenced fragment ends 4 residues before the CDR3 boundary, so the rest is inferred from the germline J gene. The rearrangement joins TRBV13-1 to TRBJ2-2, with D possibly matching TRBD1 (8 bases). From germline, CDR1 is NSHNY and CDR2 SYGAGN. Trimming cost V 3 bases and J 1 base, with 13 bases left between them. CDR3 size: 16 residues. CDR3 in amino acids: CASSGNRGGNTGQLYF. The part of the CDR3 DNA that was read is TGTGCCAGCAGTGGGAACAGGGGGGGAAACACCGGG.

This clone has more than one count but fewer than ten. Germline and genes: mouse. With the read ending 4 residues before the CDR3 end, the germline J gene is used to fill in that end. V is TRBV19 and J is TRBJ2-2, with D maybe TRBD1 (6 bases). V lost 2 bases and J lost 6, with 8 bases in between. In germline, CDR1 is FNHDT, CDR2 SITEND (reference sequence). The CDR3 is made up of 13 amino acids. The CDR3 loop is CASSIQGPGQLYF. CDR3 DNA (partial): TGTGCCAGCAGTATCCAGGGGCCCGGG.

There are many counts of this clone. Genes here carry mouse names. The read ends 4 residues before the CDR3 terminus; that terminus is restored from the germline J gene. Within the sample, other DNA sequences also encode this same CDR3. This sequence joins TRBV13-1 and TRBJ1-1; a weak D match, TRBD1 (5 bases). The V end was cut by 0 bases, the J end by 0 bases, with 6 bases between. The CDR3 runs 14 residues. CDR1 NSHNY and CDR2 SYGAGN come from the germline V gene. The CDR3 bases that were read are TGTGCCAGCAGTGATGCAGGGACAAACACA. Amino acid sequence: CASSDAGTNT. The CDR3 in its entirety is CASSDAGTNTEVFF.

A word on this clone: Gene names are mouse gene names. From the germline J gene comes the end of the CDR3, since the read stops 4 residues before it. The sample contains more than one DNA sequence encoding this CDR3. This chain links TRBV13-1 with TRBJ2-3, with TRBD2 identical over 9 bases. The V gene's germline CDR1 is NSHNY and CDR2 SYGAGN. The CDR3 length is 14 residues. Trimming at V came to 2 bases and at J to 4 bases, leaving 2 bases not matched to a gene. The CDR3 loop is CASSDWGGTETLYF. CDR3 bases read: TGTGCCAGCAGTGACTGGGGGGGGACAGAA.

As to this clone: The gene names here belong to mouse. The read gets to within 4 residues of the CDR3 end, and the germline J gene fills in the rest. V gene TRBV13-1 combines with J gene TRBJ2-1; TRBD1 aligns across 7 bases. CDR1 is NSHNY and CDR2 is SYGAGN in the germline V gene. This CDR3 spans 14 amino acids. J was trimmed by 3 bases and V by 2 bases; bases with no gene match: 2. The CDR3 bases that were read are TGTGCCAGCAGTGAACAGGGGCTCTATGCT. It is translated as CASSEQGLYA. The whole CDR3 reads CASSEQGLYAEQFF.

A few counts support this clone. Gene names and germline refer to mouse. The CDR3 end falls 4 residues outside the read, so it is completed with the germline J gene. Other DNA sequences in this sample translate to the same CDR3. The rearrangement links TRBV13-1 to TRBJ2-1; TRBD2 matches 10 bases. V gave up 2 bases and J gave up 4 bases; unmatched junction bases: 3. CDR1 NSHNY and CDR2 SYGAGN come from the germline V gene. This CDR3 contains 15 residues. CDR3 DNA, as far as it was read: TGTGCCAGCAGTGAAAACTGGGGGGGTTATGCT. Translating it yields CASSENWGGYA. The CDR3 in full is CASSENWGGYAEQFF.

In regard to this clone: Here the gene names and germline are mouse. The CDR3 extends 4 residues past the end of the read, so its final part is completed from the germline J gene. The chain links TRBV1 to TRBJ1-2; D may be TRBD1 (5 bases). Germline V gene lookup returns CDR1 NSQYPW and CDR2 LRSPGD (reference sequence). This CDR3 region has 17 residues. Trimming took 0 bases from V and 0 from J, leaving 14 bases between them. Here the CDR3 reads CTCSAEGRGGANSDYTF. The CDR3 bases that were read are TGCACCTGCAGTGCAGAAGGGCGGGGGGGTGCAAACTCC. The full variable domain, its missing parts supplied by reference TRBV1 and TRBJ1-2, is VTLLEQNPRWRLVPRGQAVNLRCILKNSQYPWMSWYQQDLQKQLQWLFTLRSPGDKEVKSLPGADYLATRVTDTELRLQVANMSQGRTLYCTCSAEGRGGANSDYTFGSGTRLLVI.

In this sample, this clone turned up a few times. The genes are named according to mouse. The read terminates 3 residues ahead of where the CDR3 ends, so the germline J gene completes it. The chain joins TRBV2 to TRBJ1-6, with TRBD1 matching 8 bases. TRBJ1-6 is treated as an ORF (open reading frame) with a function not yet certain. Trimming at V came to 3 bases and at J to 4 bases, leaving 5 bases not matched to a gene. Germline lookup yields CDR1 LGHNA and CDR2 YSYQKL. The CDR3 covers 16 residues. CDR3 amino acids: CASSQTGTGYNSPLYF. The CDR3 DNA, read in part, is TGTGCCAGCAGCCAGACCGGGACAGGATATAATTCGCCC.